These 10 T cell receptor beta chains came from one sample sequenced in a study of memory CD4+ T cells and cytomegalovirus serostatus. Single viable CD3+CD4+CD8-CD45RO+ cells were sorted as the memory CD4+ T cells. Assay: immunoSEQ multiplex PCR; the TCRdb copy retains only in-frame clones and omits some. Altogether just over 40,000 clones are present, 70% to 80% being singletons, with the ten largest covering approximately 0.79%. Material: memory CD4+ T cells from blood. The source of these receptors is an adult in good health and CMV-seronegative.

The V call is TRBV5-8, the J call TRBJ1-5, with D possibly matching TRBD1 (5 bases). CDR1 and CDR2 (germline): SGHTS, YDEGEE. Trimming stripped 0 bases from V and 1 base from J, with 23 bases between. This CDR3 is built from 20 residues. CDR3 in amino acids: CASSLAPSAGGWSSNQPQHF. CDR3 in DNA: TGTGCCAGCAGCTTGGCACCCTCGGCGGGGGGTTGGTCAAGCAATCAGCCCCAGCATTTT.

The chain carries TRBV5-8 and TRBJ2-3, with D perhaps matching TRBD2 (6 bases). Germline V gives CDR1 SGHTS, CDR2 YDEGEE. This CDR3 has 18 residues. Trimming took 4 bases from V and 1 from J, leaving 22 bases between them. The CDR3 here is CASSLRLGGWVGTDTQYF. CDR3 sequence (DNA): TGTGCCAGCAGCCTCCGTTTGGGGGGTTGGGTCGGCACAGATACGCAGTATTTT.

This chain links TRBV7-8 with TRBJ2-3; a possible D gene is TRBD2 (5 bases). CDR3 length: 13 residues. Trimming removed 1 base at V and 3 bases at J, with 5 bases between. CDR1 SGHVS and CDR2 FQNEAQ come from the germline V gene. The CDR3 DNA sequence: TGTGCCAGCAGCTTAGGGAGGACAGATACGCAGTATTTT. This gives the protein CASSLGRTDTQYF.

The V gene is TRBV18, the J gene TRBJ1-2; the D is unclear. The CDR3 spans 11 residues. Germline loops: CDR1 KGHSH, CDR2 LQKENI. Between the trimmed V and J ends, which lost 5 bases and 4 bases, there was a span of 5 bases. CDR3 nucleotides: TGTGCCAGCTCAGCGCTCTATGGCTACACCTTC. It is translated as CASSALYGYTF.

V is TRBV5-5 and J is TRBJ2-7, with unresolved D. Germline V gene sequence: CDR1 SGHKS, CDR2 YYEKEE (reference sequence). V was shortened by 2 bases and J by 6 bases, with 15 bases between the two germline ends. The CDR3 sequence is 14 residues long. The chain's CDR3 is CASSLTVTTGEQYF. CDR3 coding DNA: TGTGCCAGCAGCTTAACAGTGACCACGGGCGAGCAGTACTTC. The entire variable domain, with the rest obtained from reference TRBV5-5 and TRBJ2-7, is as follows: DAGVTQSPTHLIKTRGQQVTLRCSPISGHKSVSWYQQVLGQGPQFIFQYYEKEERGRGNFPDRFSARQFPNYSSELNVNALLLGDSALYLCASSLTVTTGEQYFGPGTRLTVT.

This chain joins TRBV27 and TRBJ2-3; no clear D gene. The CDR3 is made up of 16 amino acids. Trimming pared 8 bases from V and 2 bases from J, leaving 20 bases between. Germline V CDR1 and CDR2: MNHEY, SMNVEV (reference sequence). The CDR3, as DNA: TGTGCCAGCGCTCCTCCTTTTCTCCACCCCACAGATACGCAGTATTTT. It yields the protein CASAPPFLHPTDTQYF.

This clone showed up just once. The genes are TRBV5-8 and TRBJ2-3; 7 bases are shared with TRBD1. The V gene's germline CDR1 is SGHTS and CDR2 YDEGEE. The CDR3 extends over 18 amino acids. V shed 2 bases, J shed 2 bases, and the junction held 14 bases outside the gene matches. CDR3 nucleotide sequence: TGTGCCAGCAGCTTTCAGTTTGAGGGACAGACCTTCACAGATACGCAGTATTTT. This translates into CASSFQFEGQTFTDTQYF.

The chain is built from TRBV10-3 and TRBJ1-2; D is uncertain. The V end lost 10 bases, the J end lost 0 bases, and 9 bases lay between the germline ends. Germline loops: CDR1 ENHRY, CDR2 SYGVKD. There are 12 residues in the CDR3. The CDR3 nucleotides read TGTGCCACCGGACGGTCTAACTATGGCTACACCTTC. It is translated as CATGRSNYGYTF.

This chain links TRBV7-6 with TRBJ2-3, with 7 bases fitting TRBD2. The CDR3 has 17 amino acids. Germline V gene data show CDR1 as SGHVS and CDR2 as FNYEAQ. With V trimmed by 1 base and J by 3 bases, 10 bases remained unmatched. CDR3 DNA: TGTGCCAGCAGCTTAGGAGGGAGGGTCAGGAGAACAGATACGCAGTATTTT. This encodes CASSLGGRVRRTDTQYF.

V and J are TRBV9 and TRBJ2-3, with TRBD1 matching 7 bases. Germline values: CDR1 SGDLS, CDR2 YYNGEE. V lost 3 bases and J lost 6; bases outside the gene matches: 4. The CDR3 length is 13 residues. CDR3 nucleotides: TGTGCCAGCAGCGGACAGGGTGGGGATACGCAGTATTTT. Protein product: CASSGQGGDTQYF.